This passage covers 27 T cell receptor beta chains from one sample sequenced in a study of early T cells in non-severe SARS-CoV-2 infection. TCRdb reanalysed the 5' RACE reads using MiXCR and keeps one entry per CDR3 protein. The sample has roughly 77,000 distinct CDR3 sequences, about 12% seen once. The sequenced sample consisted of whole blood. Receptors originate from an adult who was a healthcare worker with PCR-confirmed SARS-CoV-2 infection or an uninfected control (not recorded which).

The V call is TRBV6-5, the J call TRBJ1-2; TRBD1 aligns across 8 bases. CDR1 and CDR2 from the germline V gene are MNHEY and SVGAGI. The CDR3 has 13 residues. Germline trimming cut 6 bases from V and 5 bases from J; bases unmatched to any gene: 5. CDR3 bases: TGTGCCAGCAGAGACGACAGGGGATATGGCTACACCTTC. Translated: CASRDDRGYGYTF.

This clonotype was picked up a small number of times. The chain uses TRBV7-3 and TRBJ2-7; 7 bases match TRBD1. The germline V gene has CDR1 SGHTA and CDR2 FQGTGA. The CDR3 is made up of 15 amino acids. Germline trimming cut 5 bases from V and 6 bases from J; bases unmatched to any gene: 13. CDR3 nucleotide sequence: TGTGCCAGCAGCCCGACAGGGTCCACTATAGCCGAGCAGTACTTC. As protein: CASSPTGSTIAEQYF. The full variable domain, completed using reference TRBV7-3 and TRBJ2-7, is GAGVSQTPSNKVTEKGKYVELRCDPISGHTALYWYRQSLGQGPEFLIYFQGTGAADDSGLPNDRFFAVRPEGSVSTLKIQRTERGDSAVYLCASSPTGSTIAEQYFGPGTRLTVT.

V and J are TRBV9 and TRBJ1-1; D might be TRBD1 (6 bases). CDR1 and CDR2 (germline): SGDLS, YYNGEE. The CDR3 consists of 15 residues. V lost 4 bases, J lost 2 bases, and 15 bases lay in between. The CDR3 region has the DNA TGTGCCAGCAGCAAAAGACAGGAGACTAACACTGAAGCTTTCTTT. Protein: CASSKRQETNTEAFF.

The J gene is TRBJ2-7, the V gene TRBV5-1; tentatively, D is TRBD1 or TRBD2 (5 bases each). Per the germline V gene, CDR1 is SGHRS and CDR2 is YFSETQ. V was clipped by 3 bases and J by 7 bases, with 14 bases between them. This CDR3 is 13 amino acids long. CDR3 residues: CASSSGTPGEQYF. The CDR3 nucleotides read TGCGCCAGCAGCTCCGGGACCCCGGGGGAGCAGTACTTC.

This clonotype came up many times. The chain recombines TRBV6-1 with TRBJ2-7; TRBD1 matches at 8 bases. This CDR3 has 16 residues. The J segment lost 1 base and the V segment lost 5 bases, leaving 10 bases of the junction unmatched. Germline CDR1 MNHNS, CDR2 SASEGT. CDR3 region: CASSSLTGVGSYEQYF. CDR3 DNA sequence: TGTGCCAGCAGTTCCCTGACAGGGGTCGGATCCTACGAGCAGTACTTC.

In this sample, this clonotype turned up many times. The rearrangement uses TRBV18 and TRBJ2-2, with a weak D call TRBD2 (6 bases). Germline V gene sequence: CDR1 KGHSH, CDR2 LQKENI. The CDR3 is made up of 16 amino acids. V gave up 3 bases and J gave up 7 bases, with 18 bases separating them. The CDR3: CASSPSGLGVFGELFF. The CDR3, as DNA: TGTGCCAGCTCACCCTCGGGACTCGGTGTGTTCGGGGAGCTGTTTTTT.

Only a few counts were recorded for this clonotype. This chain links TRBV18 with TRBJ1-1, with D possibly being TRBD1 (5 bases). Germline V CDR1 and CDR2: KGHSH, LQKENI. The CDR3 extends over 14 amino acids. Trimming cost V 2 bases and J 0 bases, with 7 bases left between them. CDR3 sequence: CASSPEGLNTEAFF. The CDR3 DNA reads as TGTGCCAGCTCACCAGAGGGGTTGAACACTGAAGCTTTCTTT.

This clonotype was counted ten times or more. The chain recombines TRBV7-2 with TRBJ2-1, with TRBD2 matching over 7 bases. CDR1 is SGHTA, CDR2 FQGNSA, per germline. The CDR3 is 16 amino acids. The ends lost 3 bases at V and 0 bases at J; junction bases unmatched: 5. For the CDR3, the DNA is TGTGCCAGCAGCTTGGCTAGCGGTAGCTCCTACAATGAGCAGTTCTTC. This sequence encodes CASSLASGSSYNEQFF.

This clonotype was recorded only once. The chain uses TRBV29-1 and TRBJ1-1; 8 nucleotides match TRBD1. V was pared by 6 bases and J by 3 bases, with 3 bases of the junction left unmatched. The CDR3 covers 12 residues. Germline-derived CDR1 and CDR2 are SQVTM and ANQGSEA. CDR3 nucleotide sequence: TGCAGCGTCCCAGGGGGCCACACTGAAGCTTTCTTT. Protein sequence: CSVPGGHTEAFF. The complete variable domain, with remaining parts taken from reference TRBV29-1 and TRBJ1-1, reads SAVISQKPSRDICQRGTSLTIQCQVDSQVTMMFWYRQQPGQSLTLIATANQGSEATYESGFVIDKFPISRPNLTFSTLTVSNMSPEDSSIYLCSVPGGHTEAFFGQGTRLTVV.

Notes on this clonotype: A single base separates this from a much larger clone, so it may be a read error. V is TRBV5-6 and J is TRBJ2-3; D call uncertain. The V and J ends lost 0 bases and 6 bases respectively, with 14 bases between them. This CDR3 is built from 15 residues. In germline, CDR1 is SGHDT, CDR2 YYEEEE. For the CDR3, the DNA is TGTGCCAGCAGCTTGGGAGGATCCAACGGGGATACGCAGTATTTT. The encoded protein is CASSLGGSNGDTQYF.

The V and J genes are TRBV6-2 or TRBV6-3 and TRBJ2-3, with 10 bases fitting TRBD2. The germline V gene has CDR1 MNHEY and CDR2 SVGEGT. V gave up 2 bases and J gave up 2 bases; unmatched junction bases: 1. This CDR3 is 15 amino acids long. The CDR3 region has the DNA TGTGCCAGCAGTTACGGACTAGCGGACACAGATACGCAGTATTTT. This encodes CASSYGLADTDTQYF.

This CDR3 is CSARTRGRGYGYTF. The DNA for the CDR3 is TGCAGTGCCAGGACGAGGGGCCGCGGCTATGGCTACACCTTC. The chain has TRBV20-1 and TRBJ1-2; D possibly corresponds to TRBD1 (5 bases). CDR1 and CDR2 from the germline V gene are DFQATT and SNEGSKA (reference sequence). This CDR3 has 14 residues. V dropped 6 bases and J dropped 4 bases, with 18 bases sitting between them.

The rearrangement links TRBV24-1 to TRBJ2-1; D may be TRBD2 (6 bases). Germline V lookup: CDR1 KGHDR, CDR2 SFDVKD. The CDR3 runs 14 residues. Trimming removed 6 bases at V and 5 bases at J, with 13 bases between. The CDR3 protein is CATSSRGAHNEQFF. The CDR3, as DNA: TGTGCCACCAGTTCCCGCGGGGCCCACAATGAGCAGTTCTTC.

The chain uses TRBV20-1 and TRBJ2-2; D gene unclear. V lost 0 bases to trimming and J lost 5 bases, with 10 bases between them. The CDR3 loop spans 14 amino acids. In germline, CDR1 is DFQATT, CDR2 SNEGSKA (reference sequence). The CDR3: CSARDLAWTGELFF. The CDR3 DNA sequence: TGCAGTGCTAGAGATCTTGCGTGGACCGGGGAGCTGTTTTTT.

This clonotype showed up many times. This chain uses TRBV7-3 with TRBJ1-1, with 8 bases identical to TRBD1. The CDR3 length is 16 residues. V shed 1 base and J 5 bases; nucleotides not matched to a gene: 9. CDR1 is SGHTA and CDR2 is FQGTGA in the germline V gene. CDR3 loop: CASSLRQGTRRTEAFF. The CDR3 DNA reads TGTGCCAGCAGCTTAAGACAGGGGACCCGTCGGACTGAAGCTTTCTTT.

This clonotype came up a few times. The chain links TRBV20-1 to TRBJ1-4, with TRBD1 as a possible D gene (5 bases). Germline values: CDR1 DFQATT, CDR2 SNEGSKA (reference sequence). This CDR3 contains 18 residues. Trimming left V 6 bases short and J 0 bases short, with 23 bases between. CDR3 protein: CSAHERQGPLPTNEKLFF. The CDR3 DNA reads TGCAGTGCCCACGAACGGCAGGGACCCCTACCAACTAATGAAAAACTGTTTTTT.

Only a few counts were recorded for this clonotype. V is TRBV15 and J is TRBJ2-4, with 10 bases identical to TRBD2. After removal of 0 bases from V and 0 bases from J, the junction contained 11 bases not matched to a gene. CDR3 length: 20 amino acids. Germline V gene lookup returns CDR1 LNHNV and CDR2 YYDKDF (reference sequence). As DNA, the CDR3 is TGTGCCACCAGCAGAGATCTAGCTAGCGGGAGCGGGCTAGCCAAAAACATTCAGTACTTC. Amino acid sequence: CATSRDLASGSGLAKNIQYF.

This clonotype has ten or more counts. The V and J genes are TRBV4-1 and TRBJ1-2, with 7 positions matching TRBD1. Germline CDR1 MGHRA, CDR2 YSYEKL. V lost 2 bases, J lost 4 bases, and 4 bases stayed unmatched. The CDR3 has 14 residues. The CDR3 region is CASSQTGTAYGYTF. CDR3 in DNA: TGCGCCAGCAGCCAAACCGGGACAGCCTATGGCTACACCTTC.

This clonotype appeared many times. The chain couples TRBV20-1 to TRBJ2-5; D uncertain. This CDR3 comprises 13 residues. The V gene lost 2 bases and the J gene lost 0 bases, with 7 bases spanning the gap. CDR1 is DFQATT and CDR2 is SNEGSKA in the germline V gene (reference sequence). The CDR3 loop is CSARRDNQETQYF. The CDR3 bases are TGCAGTGCTAGAAGAGACAACCAAGAGACCCAGTACTTC.

The chain has TRBV5-5 and TRBJ2-1; D is unresolved. Deletions cut 0 bases from V and 5 bases from J, with 3 bases between. The CDR3 loop spans 12 amino acids. Germline CDR1 is SGHKS and CDR2 is YYEKEE (reference sequence). The CDR3 sequence is CASSLGDNEQFF. Here the CDR3 DNA reads TGTGCCAGCAGCTTGGGGGACAATGAGCAGTTCTTC.

Ten or more counts support this clonotype. The chain is built from TRBV11-2 and TRBJ2-1; 8 nucleotides align to TRBD2. Unmatched junction bases numbered 21, after V lost 8 bases and J lost 6 bases. CDR3 length equals 18 residues. The germline V gene encodes CDR1 SGHAT and CDR2 FQNNGV. The CDR3 protein is CASSLSRTSGRWSNEQFF. Written as DNA, the CDR3 is TGTGCCAGCTCTCTATCACGGACGAGCGGGAGATGGAGCAATGAGCAGTTCTTC.

In this sample, this clonotype turned up many times. The CDR3 here is CASRRTGASLRTDTQYF. CDR3 coding DNA: TGCGCCAGCAGGAGGACAGGGGCTTCCCTACGCACAGATACGCAGTATTTT. This chain joins TRBV5-1 and TRBJ2-3, with 9 bases identical to TRBD1. With 5 bases clipped from V and 1 base from J, the junction kept 11 bases outside the gene matches. CDR1 is SGHRS, CDR2 YFSETQ, per germline. The CDR3 runs to 17 residues.

This clonotype was recorded at least ten times. The V and J genes are TRBV7-9 and TRBJ2-3, with 7 bases identical to TRBD1. Per the germline V gene, CDR1 is SEHNR and CDR2 is FQNEAQ (reference sequence). V shed 3 bases, J shed 10 bases, and the junction held 16 bases outside the gene matches. The CDR3 has 16 residues. The CDR3 reads CASSFIGDRQSQSQYF. The CDR3 coding sequence is TGTGCCAGCAGCTTTATCGGGGACAGACAATCCCAATCGCAGTATTTT. The whole variable domain, filled in from reference TRBV7-9 and TRBJ2-3, reads DTGVSQNPRHKITKRGQNVTFRCDPISEHNRLYWYRQTLGQGPEFLTYFQNEAQLEKSRLLSDRFSAERPKGSFSTLEIQRTEQGDSAMYLCASSFIGDRQSQSQYFGPGTRLTVL.

This clonotype was picked up a small number of times. The CDR3, as DNA: TGTGCCTGGGCGAGAGGTTTACGGGAGACCCAGTACTTC. This translates into CAWARGLRETQYF. The chain carries TRBV30 and TRBJ2-5; no reliable D call. The CDR3 covers 13 residues. Germline CDR1 and CDR2: GTSNPN and SVGIG (reference sequence). V was clipped by 5 bases and J by 5 bases, with 15 bases between them.

The rearrangement links TRBV9 to TRBJ1-1; D remains ambiguous. Trimming shortened V by 4 bases and J by 2 bases, and 9 bases separated the two germline ends. Looked up from germline, CDR1 is SGDLS and CDR2 is YYNGEE. This CDR3 is 13 amino acids long. The DNA of the CDR3 is TGTGCCAGCAGCCCAGAAGGTAACACTGAAGCTTTCTTT. Amino acids: CASSPEGNTEAFF.

At least ten counts were recorded for this clonotype. The chain couples TRBV6-5 to TRBJ2-7; 9 bases match TRBD2. Trimming removed 5 bases from V and 0 bases from J; junction bases left unmatched: 8. The CDR3 is made up of 16 amino acids. Germline V gene data show CDR1 as MNHEY and CDR2 as SVGAGI. The CDR3 nucleotides read TGTGCCAGCAGTCTAGCGGGGAGGGGGCTCTCCTACGAGCAGTACTTC. Protein product: CASSLAGRGLSYEQYF.

This clonotype was found many times. This sequence joins TRBV3-1 and TRBJ2-1; D is unresolved. Germline values: CDR1 LGHDT, CDR2 YNNKEL (reference sequence). This CDR3 spans 13 amino acids. V was trimmed by 5 bases and J by 13 bases, leaving 18 bases between them. The CDR3 loop reads CASSRTDKMKQFF. The CDR3, as DNA: TGTGCCAGCAGCAGGACCGATAAAATGAAACAGTTCTTC.